The 10 T cell receptor beta chains listed next were all sequenced from one sample in a study of T cell changes during pregnancy in multiple sclerosis. Sequenced by immunoSEQ multiplex PCR; TCRdb stores in-frame clones only, minus some. Of 60,000 to 85,000 clones detected, roughly 94% appear once; the ten largest clones hold less than 0.6%. The sequencing used peripheral blood, collected in the third trimester of pregnancy. Receptor source: a female donor with multiple sclerosis, enrolled in a pregnancy study.

V gene TRBV4-1 combines with J gene TRBJ2-7; 8 bases are shared with TRBD2. The CDR3 has 16 amino acids. V was pared by 1 base and J by 3 bases, with 8 bases of the junction left unmatched. Per germline, CDR1 MGHRA and CDR2 YSYEKL. CDR3 bases: TGCGCCAGCAGCCAAGTCGGGGGGGGGTACGACTACGAGCAGTACTTC. Protein product: CASSQVGGGYDYEQYF.

This clone appeared a single time. The DNA for the CDR3 is TGTGCCAGCAGTGAGGGGGAGGCGAGGAATGAAAAACTGTTTTTT. Residues: CASSEGEARNEKLFF. The V and J genes are TRBV2 and TRBJ1-4, with D perhaps matching TRBD1 (5 bases). CDR3 length equals 15 residues. V was clipped by 3 bases and J by 5 bases, with 13 bases between them. The germline V gene encodes CDR1 SNHLY and CDR2 FYNNEI.

The CDR3 protein is CASSLSNRGNTEAFF. The CDR3 nucleotides are TGTGCCAGCAGCTTATCCAACAGGGGTAACACTGAAGCTTTCTTT. This chain links TRBV11-1 with TRBJ1-1; 7 nucleotides agree with TRBD1. V shed 2 bases, J shed 2 bases, and the junction held 5 bases outside the gene matches. This CDR3 spans 15 amino acids. Looked up from germline, CDR1 is SGHAT and CDR2 is FQDESV (reference sequence).

The chain carries TRBV5-3 and TRBJ1-3, with D possibly TRBD1 on 5 matching bases. TRBV5-3 is identified as an open reading frame with a role that is uncertain. Trimming pared 4 bases from V and 0 bases from J, leaving 14 bases between. The CDR3 totals 16 residues. The chain's CDR3 is CARSLGEARSGNTIYF. As DNA, the CDR3 is TGTGCCAGAAGCCTAGGGGAGGCCCGCTCTGGAAACACCATATATTTT.

The chain carries TRBV7-2 and TRBJ2-7, with a weak D call TRBD1 (6 bases). The CDR3 consists of 16 residues. Germline lookup yields CDR1 SGHTA and CDR2 FQGNSA. V dropped 5 bases and J dropped 4 bases, with 21 bases sitting between them. This chain's CDR3 is CASSPNLQGVLYEQYF. The CDR3 nucleotides read TGTGCCAGCAGCCCCAACTTACAGGGAGTGCTGTACGAGCAGTACTTC.

This clone is a singleton in its sample. The chain is built from TRBV19 and TRBJ2-7; the D gene is possibly TRBD2 (5 bases). The germline V gene encodes CDR1 LNHDA and CDR2 SQIVND (reference sequence). The CDR3 loop spans 14 amino acids. The germline V and J ends were trimmed by 8 bases and 3 bases, with 17 bases remaining between them. In nucleotides, the CDR3 is TGTGCCAGTTCCAACCTGGGCACTAGCTACGAGCAGTACTTC. It translates to CASSNLGTSYEQYF.

The J gene is TRBJ2-1, the V gene TRBV9; D is possibly TRBD2 (6 bases). The CDR3 spans 13 residues. V was cut by 4 bases and J by 9 bases, with 14 bases left in between. The germline V gene encodes CDR1 SGDLS and CDR2 YYNGEE. The DNA for the CDR3 is TGTGCCAGCAGCTCAGCCCGCGGGATTGAGCAGTTCTTC. Protein product: CASSSARGIEQFF.

The rearrangement links TRBV2 to TRBJ1-5, with D perhaps TRBD1 (5 bases). Trimming shortened V by 3 bases and J by 3 bases, and 6 bases separated the two germline ends. The CDR3 is made up of 13 amino acids. Germline V gene sequence: CDR1 SNHLY, CDR2 FYNNEI. Here the CDR3 DNA reads TGTGCCAGCAGTGACAGGGCCAATCAGCCCCAGCATTTT. This encodes CASSDRANQPQHF.

The J gene is TRBJ2-3, the V gene TRBV29-1; the D is unclear. The germline gives CDR1 SQVTM, CDR2 ANQGSEA. The CDR3 covers 15 residues. V lost 1 base and J lost 2, with 13 bases in between. CDR3 bases: TGCAGCGTTGAAGGACTCGTCGCGAACACAGATACGCAGTATTTT. Its translation: CSVEGLVANTDTQYF.

This clone was found a few times. DNA for the CDR3: TGTGCCAGCAGTGCGCTCGGGAATCCCCTCCACTTT. This codes for CASSALGNPLHF. The chain carries TRBV6-1 and TRBJ1-6, with D uncertain. V was clipped by 4 bases and J by 13 bases, with 11 bases between them. Per the germline V gene, CDR1 is MNHNS and CDR2 is SASEGT. The CDR3 sequence is 12 residues long.